These 12 T cell receptor beta chains were all obtained from the same sample, sequenced in a study of T cells after yellow fever vaccination. TCRdb passed the 5' RACE reads through MiXCR, listing each CDR3 protein once. Of 450,000 to 650,000 distinct CDR3 sequences listed, roughly a fifth are singletons. The sample was PBMCs, taken approximately 20 days after the first yellow fever vaccination. The receptors come from a man between 18 and 29 years old who received the YFV17D yellow fever vaccine.

The chain couples TRBV6-1 to TRBJ1-5; TRBD1 aligns across 11 bases. This CDR3 has 16 residues. Trimming removed 6 bases from V and 6 bases from J; junction bases left unmatched: 10. The germline gives CDR1 MNHNS, CDR2 SASEGT. Here the CDR3 DNA reads TGTGCCAGCAGCAACGGGATTGGGACAGGGGGTCAGCCCCAGCATTTT. Protein: CASSNGIGTGGQPQHF.

The chain joins TRBV6-2 or TRBV6-3 to TRBJ2-3; possible D gene TRBD1, 6 bases. CDR1 MNHEY and CDR2 SVGEGT come from the germline V gene. The V end lost 5 bases, the J end lost 3 bases, and 12 bases lay between the germline ends. The CDR3 is made up of 14 amino acids. The CDR3, as DNA: TGTGCCAGCAGTCCCCGACAGGAGACAGATACGCAGTATTTT. Its translation is CASSPRQETDTQYF.

This clonotype was recorded a few times. The chain couples TRBV7-8 to TRBJ2-2, with D possibly being TRBD1 (5 bases). Germline V gene lookup returns CDR1 SGHVS and CDR2 FQNEAQ. The CDR3 extends over 15 amino acids. Trimming shortened V by 3 bases and J by 4 bases, and 12 bases separated the two germline ends. Written as DNA, the CDR3 is TGTGCCAGCAGCTTTAACGTCCAGGGCACCGGGGAGCTGTTTTTT. It specifies CASSFNVQGTGELFF. Filled out from reference TRBV7-8 and TRBJ2-2, the complete variable domain reads GAGVSQSPRYKVAKRGQDVALRCDPISGHVSLFWYQQALGQGPEFLTYFQNEAQLDKSGLPSDRFFAERPEGSVSTLKIQRTQQEDSAVYLCASSFNVQGTGELFFGEGSRLTVL.

This clonotype appeared a few times. The chain is built from TRBV29-1 and TRBJ2-7; D is perhaps TRBD1 (5 bases). V lost 5 bases and J 0 bases, leaving 14 bases between the germline ends. This CDR3 region has 14 residues. Germline loops: CDR1 SQVTM, CDR2 ANQGSEA. CDR3 loop: CSVRNRTSSYEQYF. The CDR3, as DNA: TGCAGCGTTAGAAACAGGACCAGCTCCTACGAGCAGTACTTC.

This clonotype was recorded many times. The rearrangement joins TRBV12-3 or TRBV12-4 to TRBJ1-3, with D perhaps matching TRBD1 (5 bases). The length of the CDR3 is 17 residues. V was clipped by 5 bases and J by 0 bases, with 17 bases between them. The CDR3 loop is CASSRRGGLTSGNTIYF. The CDR3 region has the DNA TGTGCCAGCAGTCGACGGGGGGGACTGACCTCTGGAAACACCATATATTTT.

About this clonotype: At one end, the junction sequence differs from germline, possibly due to a read error. This chain's CDR3 is CSVEELGRRRF. The CDR3 DNA follows: TGCAGCGTTGAAGAATTGGGCCGACGGCGCTTC. This sequence joins TRBV29-1 and TRBJ1-2, with D uncertain. Looked up from germline, CDR1 is SQVTM and CDR2 is ANQGSEA. This CDR3 has 11 amino acids.

The chain employs TRBV4-1 and TRBJ2-4; D possibly corresponds to TRBD1 (5 bases). The CDR3 consists of 16 residues. V lost 3 bases, J lost 2 bases, and 14 bases lay in between. Germline lookup yields CDR1 MGHRA and CDR2 YSYEKL. CDR3 nucleotides: TGCGCCAGCAGCCAGAGGACAATGAGAACCAAAAACATTCAGTACTTC. Protein: CASSQRTMRTKNIQYF.

The rearrangement joins TRBV30 to TRBJ2-1; TRBD2 is a possible D gene (5 bases). The V gene's germline CDR1 is GTSNPN and CDR2 SVGIG (reference sequence). Deletions cut 3 bases from V and 6 bases from J, with 12 bases between. The CDR3 is made up of 13 amino acids. CDR3 DNA sequence: TGTGCCTGGAGCGAGGGAACGAGCAATGAGCAGTTCTTC. Residues: CAWSEGTSNEQFF.

This clonotype was seen more than once but under ten times. The chain employs TRBV20-1 and TRBJ2-5, with 9 bases matching TRBD2. Germline values: CDR1 DFQATT, CDR2 SNEGSKA (reference sequence). The CDR3 has 14 residues. Unmatched junction bases numbered 7, after V lost 6 bases and J lost 2 bases. The CDR3 loop reads CSALSSGEQETQYF. CDR3 nucleotide sequence: TGCAGTGCCTTATCTAGCGGGGAGCAAGAGACCCAGTACTTC.

This clonotype occurred a few times. This chain uses TRBV20-1 with TRBJ2-4; D gene unclear. CDR3 length equals 13 residues. In germline, CDR1 is DFQATT, CDR2 SNEGSKA (reference sequence). Trimming pared 0 bases from V and 4 bases from J, leaving 7 bases between. CDR3 DNA: TGCAGTGCTAGAGAGACGGTTAAAAACATTCAGTACTTC. This sequence encodes CSARETVKNIQYF.

In its sample, this clonotype was seen a few times. The DNA of the CDR3 is TGTGCCAGCAGCCCCAGGGGTGCCCTTTACGAGCAGTACGTC. Its translation is CASSPRGALYEQYV. The chain couples TRBV7-9 to TRBJ2-7; D is perhaps TRBD1 (6 bases). CDR3 length equals 14 residues. Trimming took off 5 bases at V and 4 bases at J, with 15 bases between the two ends. Germline V gene sequence: CDR1 SEHNR, CDR2 FQNEAQ (reference sequence).

The chain is built from TRBV5-5 and TRBJ2-1; possibly TRBD2 for D (7 bases). Between the trimmed V and J ends, which lost 2 bases and 8 bases, there was a span of 14 bases. This CDR3 comprises 14 residues. Germline V lookup: CDR1 SGHKS, CDR2 YYEKEE (reference sequence). The CDR3, as DNA: TGTGCCAGCAGCTTCTTTGGGGGGGCCGATGAGCAGTTCTTC. Amino acid sequence: CASSFFGGADEQFF.